The 13 T cell receptor beta chains in this list originate from one sample, sequenced in a study of T-cell memory formation after mild COVID-19. One entry per CDR3 protein results from TCRdb running MiXCR on the 5' RACE reads. The repertoire holds about 560,000 distinct CDR3 sequences, 15% to 20% seen once, with about 8.1% in the top ten. The material sequenced was PBMCs or a T cell subset sorted from them (not recorded which). All receptors come from an adult woman who had mild COVID-19 (a few samples of this study predate the infection). Cell type and time point are not known.

The chain links TRBV6-5 to TRBJ1-2; D unclear. The V end lost 8 bases, the J end lost 7 bases, and 17 bases lay between the germline ends. This CDR3 spans 13 amino acids. The germline gives CDR1 MNHEY, CDR2 SVGAGI. CDR3 protein: CASRTAAASGYTF. CDR3 nucleotide sequence: TGTGCCAGCCGAACCGCGGCTGCCTCTGGCTACACCTTC.

V and J are TRBV3-1 and TRBJ2-7; tentative D call: TRBD1 (6 bases). Trimming removed 6 bases at V and 5 bases at J, with 8 bases between. Germline lookup yields CDR1 LGHDT and CDR2 YNNKEL (reference sequence). CDR3 length: 11 residues. CDR3 loop: CASRGANEQYF. The CDR3 DNA reads as TGTGCCAGCAGGGGGGCCAACGAGCAGTACTTC.

V usage is TRBV29-1 and J usage is TRBJ1-2, with 7 positions matching TRBD1. Per germline, CDR1 SQVTM and CDR2 ANQGSEA. V lost 4 bases and J lost 4; bases outside the gene matches: 3. This CDR3 has 12 amino acids. CDR3 sequence (DNA): TGCAGCGTTGGGGCAGGGGGCTATGGCTACACCTTC. This translates into CSVGAGGYGYTF. The full variable domain, completed using reference TRBV29-1 and TRBJ1-2, is SAVISQKPSRDICQRGTSLTIQCQVDSQVTMMFWYRQQPGQSLTLIATANQGSEATYESGFVIDKFPISRPNLTFSTLTVSNMSPEDSSIYLCSVGAGGYGYTFGSGTRLTVV.

The V and J genes are TRBV7-9 and TRBJ2-1; a weak D match, TRBD2 (6 bases). Per the germline V gene, CDR1 is SEHNR and CDR2 is FQNEAQ (reference sequence). Trimming cost V 5 bases and J 13 bases, with 18 bases left between them. The CDR3 has 13 residues. The CDR3 spells CASSLEIEGLQFF. The DNA of the CDR3 is TGTGCCAGCAGCCTAGAGATTGAGGGACTCCAGTTCTTC. Using reference TRBV7-9 and TRBJ2-1 for the parts outside the CDR3, the full variable domain is DTGVSQNPRHKITKRGQNVTFRCDPISEHNRLYWYRQTLGQGPEFLTYFQNEAQLEKSRLLSDRFSAERPKGSFSTLEIQRTEQGDSAMYLCASSLEIEGLQFFGPGTRLTVL.

For the CDR3, the DNA is TGTGCCAGCAGTCCTGGACGCCTCTCCTACGAGCAGTACTTC. Translation: CASSPGRLSYEQYF. The J gene is TRBJ2-7, the V gene TRBV2; D is ambiguous. The CDR3 runs 14 residues. The V end was cut by 5 bases, the J end by 0 bases, with 11 bases between. Germline-derived CDR1 and CDR2 are SNHLY and FYNNEI.

V gene TRBV12-3 or TRBV12-4 combines with J gene TRBJ2-7; 7 bases map to TRBD1. V lost 3 bases to trimming and J lost 5 bases; unmatched junction nucleotides: 10. The CDR3 is 15 residues long. The DNA for the CDR3 is TGTGCCAGCAGTTTCAGGGGGAAGAGTAGGAACGAGCAGTACTTC. Its translation: CASSFRGKSRNEQYF.

The rearrangement joins TRBV30 to TRBJ2-6; D gene uncertain. The CDR3 runs 12 residues. In germline, CDR1 is GTSNPN, CDR2 SVGIG (reference sequence). Deletions cut 1 base from V and 13 bases from J, with 11 bases between. The chain's CDR3 is CAWSAVGFVLTF. Here the CDR3 DNA reads TGTGCCTGGAGTGCCGTAGGGTTTGTCCTGACTTTC. Full variable domain (remainder filled in from reference TRBV30 and TRBJ2-6): SQTIHQWPATLVQPVGSPLSLECTVEGTSNPNLYWYRQAAGRGLQLLFYSVGIGQISSEVPQNLSASRPQDRQFILSSKKLLLSDSGFYLCAWSAVGFVLTFGAGSRLTVL.

This clonotype was detected only a few times. This chain uses TRBV5-5 with TRBJ2-3; a possible D gene is TRBD2 (5 bases). Germline assignment: CDR1 SGHKS and CDR2 YYEKEE (reference sequence). V lost 2 bases to trimming and J lost 3 bases, with 19 bases between them. The CDR3 totals 17 residues. The CDR3 DNA sequence: TGTGCCAGCAGCTTTGCGGGCACTACCTTATCGACAGATACGCAGTATTTT. This codes for CASSFAGTTLSTDTQYF. Supplemented by reference TRBV5-5 and TRBJ2-3, the full variable domain reads DAGVTQSPTHLIKTRGQQVTLRCSPISGHKSVSWYQQVLGQGPQFIFQYYEKEERGRGNFPDRFSARQFPNYSSELNVNALLLGDSALYLCASSFAGTTLSTDTQYFGPGTRLTVL.

The J gene is TRBJ1-1, the V gene TRBV7-9, with D perhaps TRBD1 (6 bases). Germline CDR1 is SEHNR and CDR2 is FQNEAQ (reference sequence). This CDR3 is 15 amino acids long. V was cut by 5 bases and J by 3 bases, with 16 bases left in between. As DNA, the CDR3 is TGTGCCAGCAGCGAGAGGGGGACCTTGGACACTGAAGCTTTCTTT. It codes for CASSERGTLDTEAFF. Looking up the rest from reference TRBV7-9 and TRBJ1-1 gives the full variable domain: DTGVSQNPRHKITKRGQNVTFRCDPISEHNRLYWYRQTLGQGPEFLTYFQNEAQLEKSRLLSDRFSAERPKGSFSTLEIQRTEQGDSAMYLCASSERGTLDTEAFFGQGTRLTVV.

This rearrangement joins TRBV5-1 to TRBJ2-1; 10 positions match TRBD2. The germline CDR1 and CDR2 sequences are SGHRS and YFSETQ. The CDR3 loop spans 16 amino acids. Trimming removed 6 bases from V and 2 bases from J; junction bases left unmatched: 8. CDR3 residues: CASKPSGSWTYNEQFF. The CDR3 region has the DNA TGCGCCAGCAAACCTAGCGGGAGTTGGACCTACAATGAGCAGTTCTTC.

This clonotype has a count of ten or more. The chain has TRBV13 and TRBJ1-6; weak D call: TRBD1 (6 bases). The germline V and J ends were trimmed by 6 bases and 10 bases, with 16 bases remaining between them. Germline lookup yields CDR1 PRHDT and CDR2 FYEKMQ (reference sequence). The length of the CDR3 is 14 residues. CDR3 protein: CASSYRVPGSPLHF. The CDR3 nucleotides are TGTGCCAGCAGTTACAGGGTACCTGGCTCACCCCTCCACTTT.

The rearrangement links TRBV20-1 to TRBJ1-2; TRBD1 is a possible D gene (5 bases). This CDR3 spans 14 amino acids. Germline CDR1 is DFQATT and CDR2 is SNEGSKA (reference sequence). V was shortened by 0 bases and J by 4 bases, with 12 bases between the two germline ends. This CDR3 is CSARDLQASYGYTF. The DNA of the CDR3 is TGCAGTGCTAGAGATTTACAGGCGAGCTATGGCTACACCTTC.

This clonotype was found a few times. The genes are TRBV7-8 and TRBJ2-1, with TRBD2 as a possible D gene (6 bases). This CDR3 has 14 residues. CDR1 is SGHVS, CDR2 FQNEAQ, per germline. With 3 bases removed from V and 6 bases from J, the gap between germline ends came to 12 bases. Written as DNA, the CDR3 is TGTGCCAGCAGCTTGACTAGAGTCCTCAATGAGCAGTTCTTC. Protein: CASSLTRVLNEQFF.